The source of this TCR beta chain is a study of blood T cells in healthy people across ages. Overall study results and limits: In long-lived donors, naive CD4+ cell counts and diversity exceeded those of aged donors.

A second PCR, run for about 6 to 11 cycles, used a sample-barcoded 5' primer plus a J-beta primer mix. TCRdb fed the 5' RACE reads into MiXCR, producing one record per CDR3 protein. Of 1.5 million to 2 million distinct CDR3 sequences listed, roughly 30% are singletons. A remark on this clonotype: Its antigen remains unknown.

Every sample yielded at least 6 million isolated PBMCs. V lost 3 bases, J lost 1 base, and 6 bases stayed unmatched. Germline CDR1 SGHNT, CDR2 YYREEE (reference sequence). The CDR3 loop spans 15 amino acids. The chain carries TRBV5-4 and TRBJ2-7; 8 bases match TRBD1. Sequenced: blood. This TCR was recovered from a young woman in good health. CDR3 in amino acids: CASSSDRGSSYEQYF. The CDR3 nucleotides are TGTGCCAGCAGCTCCGACAGGGGAAGTTCCTACGAGCAGTACTTC.